The rows below give T cell receptor beta chains drawn from one sample of a study of cytomegalovirus exposure and HLA in healthy donors. The protocol was immunoSEQ multiplex PCR, while the TCRdb copy is restricted to in-frame clones and leaves out a portion. This sample has more than 150,000 clones, with over 70% found just once. The sequenced sample was PBMCs. These receptors were obtained from a young man in good health and CMV-seronegative. The CDR3 runs from the conserved cysteine through the conserved F or W. Fields, in order: V gene, J gene, CDR3 length, clone size, D gene, CDR3 DNA, CDR3 protein. D genes are given only for firm matches. Clone size, where shown, is once, few, many, or a class for clones that have expanded.

v_call: TRBV7-8; j_call: TRBJ2-7; cdr3_length: 14; clone_size: once; d_call: TRBD2; cdr3_nt: TGTGCCAGCAGCCCAGGGACTAGCGTATACGAGCAGTACTTC; cdr3_aa: CASSPGTSVYEQYF
v_call: TRBV25-1; j_call: TRBJ2-2; cdr3_length: 16; clone_size: -; d_call: -; cdr3_nt: TGTGCCAGCAGTGACCACGGAGGTAGAAGGACCGGGGAGCTGTTTTTT; cdr3_aa: CASSDHGGRRTGELFF
v_call: TRBV6-1; j_call: TRBJ2-3; cdr3_length: 17; clone_size: -; d_call: TRBD1; cdr3_nt: TGTGCCAGCAGTGAATTTTCAACAGGGGGCCGGACAGATACGCAGTATTTT; cdr3_aa: CASSEFSTGGRTDTQYF
v_call: TRBV9; j_call: TRBJ2-5; cdr3_length: 15; clone_size: -; d_call: TRBD2; cdr3_nt: TGTGCCAGCAGCGCAGTAGCGGGTCCGAAAGAGACCCAGTACTTC; cdr3_aa: CASSAVAGPKETQYF
v_call: TRBV5-4; j_call: TRBJ2-7; cdr3_length: 14; clone_size: -; d_call: -; cdr3_nt: TGTGCCAGCAGCACGGACAGGAGGGTGTGGGAGCAGTACTTC; cdr3_aa: CASSTDRRVWEQYF
v_call: TRBV7-9; j_call: TRBJ1-1; cdr3_length: 12; clone_size: -; d_call: -; cdr3_nt: TGTGCCAGCAGCTTAGAGAGAGGCGAAGCTTTCTTT; cdr3_aa: CASSLERGEAFF
v_call: TRBV4-2; j_call: TRBJ1-1; cdr3_length: 13; clone_size: -; d_call: -; cdr3_nt: TGTGCCAGCAGCCAAGATCGAACTACTGAAGCTTTCTTT; cdr3_aa: CASSQDRTTEAFF
v_call: TRBV6-1; j_call: TRBJ2-5; cdr3_length: 14; clone_size: once; d_call: TRBD1; cdr3_nt: TGTGCCAGCAGTAGCCCGGGACAGGGCAAGGCCCAGTACTTC; cdr3_aa: CASSSPGQGKAQYF
v_call: TRBV30; j_call: TRBJ2-2; cdr3_length: 14; clone_size: -; d_call: -; cdr3_nt: TGTGCCTCGAGGACCACAGGGTACACCGGGGAGCTGTTTTTT; cdr3_aa: CASRTTGYTGELFF
v_call: TRBV5-1; j_call: TRBJ2-5; cdr3_length: 13; clone_size: -; d_call: -; cdr3_nt: TGCGCCAGCAGCTTGGGCGGAGGGGAGACCCAGTACTTC; cdr3_aa: CASSLGGGETQYF
v_call: TRBV4-3; j_call: TRBJ2-1; cdr3_length: 15; clone_size: -; d_call: TRBD2; cdr3_nt: TGCGCCAGCAGCCTGATGTGGCGGGAGGCGGGTGAGCAGTTCTTC; cdr3_aa: CASSLMWREAGEQFF
v_call: TRBV2; j_call: TRBJ2-3; cdr3_length: 15; clone_size: -; d_call: TRBD2; cdr3_nt: TGTGCCAGCAGTGCTCAGGGACTAGTCGTAGATACGCAGTATTTT; cdr3_aa: CASSAQGLVVDTQYF